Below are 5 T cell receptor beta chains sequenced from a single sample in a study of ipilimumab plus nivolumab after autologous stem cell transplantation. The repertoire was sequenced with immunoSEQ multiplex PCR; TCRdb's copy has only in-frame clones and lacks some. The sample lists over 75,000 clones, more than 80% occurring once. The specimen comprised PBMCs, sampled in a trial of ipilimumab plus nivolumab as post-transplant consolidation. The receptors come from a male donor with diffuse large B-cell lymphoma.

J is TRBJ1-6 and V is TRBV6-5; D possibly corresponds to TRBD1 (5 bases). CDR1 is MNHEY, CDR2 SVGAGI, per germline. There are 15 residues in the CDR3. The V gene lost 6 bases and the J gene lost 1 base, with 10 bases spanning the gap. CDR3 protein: CASRMRGSYNSPLHF. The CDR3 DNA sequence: TGTGCCAGCAGGATGCGGGGGTCCTATAATTCACCCCTCCACTTT.

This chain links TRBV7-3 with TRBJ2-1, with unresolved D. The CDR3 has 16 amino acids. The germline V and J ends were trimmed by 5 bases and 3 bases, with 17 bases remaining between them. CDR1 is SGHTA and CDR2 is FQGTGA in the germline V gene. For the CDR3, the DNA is TGTGCCAGCAGCCCCATGAGGACGGAACTCTACAATGAGCAGTTCTTC. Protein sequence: CASSPMRTELYNEQFF.

The DNA for the CDR3 is TGTGCCAGCAGCGAAGGACAGGGGTTACCCGAGCAGTACTTC. Amino acids: CASSEGQGLPEQYF. This chain links TRBV9 with TRBJ2-7; TRBD1 matches at 9 bases. With 3 bases clipped from V and 6 bases from J, the junction kept 7 bases outside the gene matches. Germline CDR1 reads SGDLS; CDR2 reads YYNGEE. The CDR3 is 14 residues long. The variable domain in full, with the rest retrieved from reference TRBV9 and TRBJ2-7, is DSGVTQTPKHLITATGQRVTLRCSPRSGDLSVYWYQQSLDQGLQFLIQYYNGEERAKGNILERFSAQQFPDLHSELNLSSLELGDSALYFCASSEGQGLPEQYFGPGTRLTVT.

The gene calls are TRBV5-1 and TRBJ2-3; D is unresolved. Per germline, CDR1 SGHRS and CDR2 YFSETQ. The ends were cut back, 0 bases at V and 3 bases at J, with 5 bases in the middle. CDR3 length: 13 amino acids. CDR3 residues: CASSLAGTDTQYF. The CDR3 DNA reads TGCGCCAGCAGCTTGGCCGGGACAGATACGCAGTATTTT.

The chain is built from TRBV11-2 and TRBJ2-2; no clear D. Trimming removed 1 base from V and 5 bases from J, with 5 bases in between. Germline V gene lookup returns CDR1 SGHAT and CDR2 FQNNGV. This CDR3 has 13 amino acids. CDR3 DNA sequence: TGTGCCAGCAGCTTAGGGGTGACCGGGGAGCTGTTTTTT. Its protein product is CASSLGVTGELFF.